Below are 9 T cell receptor beta chains sequenced from a single sample in a study of vaccination and CD4 T cells after COVID-19. Cultured CD4+ T cells had their DNA profiled by the Oncomine TCR Beta short-read assay. TCRdb called the PCR reads again in MiXCR, with one record for every CDR3 protein. This sample carries thousands of distinct CDR3 sequences, around 48% of them seen once, and the ten largest clones take 17%. Their specific antigens are unknown. Treatment: approximately nine-day PBMC culture with coronavirus spike peptide pools or control peptides (ViraFEST assay). Before the COVID-19 pandemic (2011-2018), CD4+ T cells were obtained from the unexposed donor. Sequencing was performed on CD4+ T cells from blood, cultured in vitro. Source of these receptors: a human donor in good health.

For the CDR3, the DNA is TGTGCCACCAGCGCCCGACAGGGGGTTGGGAAACTGTTTTTT. Protein: CATSARQGVGKLFF. V usage is TRBV15 and J usage is TRBJ1-4, with 9 bases matching TRBD1. The CDR3 is 14 amino acids. V lost 5 bases and J lost 11; bases outside the gene matches: 9. Germline V gene lookup returns CDR1 LNHNV and CDR2 YYDKDF (reference sequence).

The chain joins TRBV10-3 to TRBJ1-5; D gene unclear. Germline assignment: CDR1 ENHRY and CDR2 SYGVKD. V was clipped by 6 bases and J by 4 bases, with 10 bases between them. The CDR3 has 13 residues. CDR3 DNA sequence: TGTGCCATCAGAGCAACAGAAAATCAGCCCCAGCATTTT. It is translated as CAIRATENQPQHF.

V is TRBV7-6 and J is TRBJ2-5; 11 bases align to TRBD2. The ends lost 4 bases at V and 10 bases at J; junction bases unmatched: 5. This CDR3 spans 13 amino acids. Germline CDR1 reads SGHVS; CDR2 reads FNYEAQ. CDR3 in amino acids: CASSSIAGGGQYF. CDR3 in DNA: TGTGCCAGCAGCTCTATAGCGGGAGGGGGCCAGTACTTC.

V and J are TRBV6-1 and TRBJ2-7, with TRBD2 identical over 8 bases. The trim removed 7 bases at V and 0 bases at J, leaving 5 bases unmatched. Germline values: CDR1 MNHNS, CDR2 SASEGT. The CDR3 length is 14 residues. As DNA, the CDR3 is TGTGCCAGCACGGCCCTAGCGGGCTCCTACGAGCAGTACTTC. It specifies CASTALAGSYEQYF.

This clonotype was observed a few times. J is TRBJ2-5 and V is TRBV24-1, with 7 nucleotides matching TRBD1. V was pared by 7 bases and J by 0 bases, with 7 bases of the junction left unmatched. Germline lookup yields CDR1 KGHDR and CDR2 SFDVKD. The CDR3 has 15 residues. CDR3 DNA: TGTGCCACCAGCGACCCGGACAGGTACCAAGAGACCCAGTACTTC. Amino acids: CATSDPDRYQETQYF.

The V call is TRBV20-1, the J call TRBJ1-1; D not resolved. Trimming took 3 bases from V and 2 from J, leaving 7 bases between them. Germline V lookup: CDR1 DFQATT, CDR2 SNEGSKA (reference sequence). This CDR3 comprises 12 residues. In DNA, the CDR3 is TGCAGTGCTAGTACGTTCAACACTGAAGCTTTCTTT. It translates to CSASTFNTEAFF.

V is TRBV11-3 and J is TRBJ1-1; D remains ambiguous. The V gene's germline CDR1 is SGHNT and CDR2 YENEEA. The CDR3 is made up of 12 amino acids. V dropped 3 bases and J dropped 3 bases, with 5 bases sitting between them. The CDR3 loop reads CASSFGYTEAFF. Written as DNA, the CDR3 is TGTGCCAGCAGCTTTGGGTACACTGAAGCTTTCTTT.

This clonotype was counted a few times. The J gene is TRBJ1-1, the V gene TRBV10-1; a weak D match, TRBD1 (6 bases). Germline-derived CDR1 and CDR2 are WNHNN and SYGVQD (reference sequence). The ends were cut back, 7 bases at V and 3 bases at J, with 15 bases in the middle. The length of the CDR3 is 14 residues. CDR3 in amino acids: CASKKTTGYTEAFF. The CDR3 DNA reads TGCGCCAGCAAGAAAACAACAGGGTACACTGAAGCTTTCTTT.

This clonotype was seen more than once but under ten times. The rearrangement uses TRBV6-1 and TRBJ2-7; TRBD1 is a possible D gene (6 bases). V was cut by 6 bases and J by 3 bases, with 12 bases left in between. Per the germline V gene, CDR1 is MNHNS and CDR2 is SASEGT. There are 13 residues in the CDR3. CDR3 sequence reads: CASSRRTDYEQYF. Written as DNA, the CDR3 is TGTGCCAGCAGCCGCAGGACAGACTACGAGCAGTACTTC.